This T cell receptor (beta chain) derives from a study of CXCR3-negative and CXCR3-positive naive CD8 T cells. Findings of the study overall: Higher TRB CDR3 hydrophobicity marked CXCR3-positive naive cells relative to CXCR3-negative naive cells. The naive subsets expressed comparable surface CD5, and the authors inferred TCR strength from TRB CDR3 properties. Memory CD8+ T cell repertoires were far less diverse than both naive subsets.

With some 300,000 cells each, the CD8+ T cell subsets were individually sorted in triplicate. Notes on this clonotype: What it binds is not known.

The germline gives CDR1 SGHTA, CDR2 FQGTGA. The CDR3 totals 15 residues. The authors prepared UMI-labeled TRB cDNA libraries by 5' RACE. TCRdb re-called the 5' RACE reads and gives one entry per CDR3 protein, without DNA. The sample has about 150,000 distinct CDR3 sequences. The gene calls are TRBV7-3 and TRBJ2-1; TCRdb lists TRBD1, though no DNA is available to test this call. The receptor's source is a human donor in good health. Some clones in this sample may be carry-over from other donors' samples. The sequenced sample was naive CXCR3+ CD8+ T cells from blood. Subset defined: CD45RO-CCR7+CD27+CD95- naive CD8+ T cells expressing CXCR3 (TNR3+). The CDR3 loop is CASSAGTASYNEQFF.